The present T cell receptor (beta chain) was sequenced within a study of radiotherapy plus CTLA-4 blockade in lung cancer. Study details: Objective responses were observed in 15% to 20% of patients, and disease control was achieved by about 30%. Findings and limits, study-wide: Together with interferon-beta, which increased in serum after radiation, early dynamic changes in blood T cell clones were reportedly the best predictors of response.

TCRdb's table, derived via immunoSEQ multiplex PCR, lists solely in-frame clones and lacks some. The table lists approximately 89,000 clones, roughly four fifths of them singletons, with 13% to 15% in the top ten. The CDR3 is 13 residues long. The germline V and J ends were trimmed by 7 bases and 0 bases, with 12 bases remaining between them. CDR1 is SQVTM and CDR2 is ANQGSEA in the germline V gene. Remarks on this clone: Its antigen is undetermined.

The specimen was peripheral blood, collected from a patient treated with radiotherapy plus ipilimumab. The rearrangement joins TRBV29-1 to TRBJ1-1; maybe TRBD1 (5 bases). The sequence was collected from a human donor with non-small cell lung cancer that progressed on radiotherapy plus ipilimumab. CDR3 protein: CSALGPMNTEAFF. Written as DNA, the CDR3 is TGCAGCGCGTTGGGGCCCATGAACACTGAAGCTTTCTTT.